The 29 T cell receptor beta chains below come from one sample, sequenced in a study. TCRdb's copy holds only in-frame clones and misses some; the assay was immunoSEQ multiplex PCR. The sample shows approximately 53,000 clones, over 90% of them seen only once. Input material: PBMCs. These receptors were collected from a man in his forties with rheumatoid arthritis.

The CDR3 nucleotides are TGTGCCATCAGTGAGTTTCGGGGACAGGGATTCTCGAACACCGGGGAGCTGTTTTTT. Translated, it gives CAISEFRGQGFSNTGELFF. V gene TRBV10-3 combines with J gene TRBJ2-2; 9 nucleotides match TRBD1. The CDR3 covers 19 residues. J gave up 0 bases and V 1 base, and 9 bases lay outside the gene matches. The germline V gene has CDR1 ENHRY and CDR2 SYGVKD.

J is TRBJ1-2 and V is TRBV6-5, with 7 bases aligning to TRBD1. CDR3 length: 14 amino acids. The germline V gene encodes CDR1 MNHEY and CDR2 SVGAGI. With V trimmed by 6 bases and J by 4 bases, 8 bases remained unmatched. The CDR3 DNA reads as TGTGCCAGCAGCGCCCTGGGACAGCTCTATGGCTACACCTTC. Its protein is CASSALGQLYGYTF.

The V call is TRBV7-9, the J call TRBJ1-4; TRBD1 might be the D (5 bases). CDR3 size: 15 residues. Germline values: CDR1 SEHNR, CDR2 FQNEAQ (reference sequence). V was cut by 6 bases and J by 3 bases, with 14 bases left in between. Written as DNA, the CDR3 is TGTGCCAGCAGTTTCGAAGGGGCCCCTAATGAAAAACTGTTTTTT. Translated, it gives CASSFEGAPNEKLFF. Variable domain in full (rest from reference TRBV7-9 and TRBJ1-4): DTGVSQNPRHKITKRGQNVTFRCDPISEHNRLYWYRQTLGQGPEFLTYFQNEAQLEKSRLLSDRFSAERPKGSFSTLEIQRTEQGDSAMYLCASSFEGAPNEKLFFGSGTQLSVL.

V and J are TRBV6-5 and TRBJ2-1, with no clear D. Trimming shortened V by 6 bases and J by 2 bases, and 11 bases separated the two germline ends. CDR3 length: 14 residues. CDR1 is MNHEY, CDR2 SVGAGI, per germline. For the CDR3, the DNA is TGTGCCAGCAGAATATCCTTTCCCTACAATGAGCAGTTCTTC. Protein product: CASRISFPYNEQFF.

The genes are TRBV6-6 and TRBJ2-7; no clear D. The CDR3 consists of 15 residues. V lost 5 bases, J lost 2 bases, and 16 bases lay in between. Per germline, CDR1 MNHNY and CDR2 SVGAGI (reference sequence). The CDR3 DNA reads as TGTGCCAGCAGTCCAACCGCTGCCCGGGCCTACGAGCAGTACTTC. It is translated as CASSPTAARAYEQYF.

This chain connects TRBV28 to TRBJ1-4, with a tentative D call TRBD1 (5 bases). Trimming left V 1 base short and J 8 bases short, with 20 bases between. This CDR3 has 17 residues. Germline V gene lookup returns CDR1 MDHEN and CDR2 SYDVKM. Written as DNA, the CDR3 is TGTGCCAGCAGTTTATCGATTTTGGTTGGAGGGACCGAAAAACTGTTTTTT. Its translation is CASSLSILVGGTEKLFF.

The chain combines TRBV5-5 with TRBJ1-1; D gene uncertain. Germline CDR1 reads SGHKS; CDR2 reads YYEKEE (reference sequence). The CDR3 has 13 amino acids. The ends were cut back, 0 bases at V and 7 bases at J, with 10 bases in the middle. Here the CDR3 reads CASSLERWSEAFF. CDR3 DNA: TGTGCCAGCAGCTTGGAGCGTTGGAGTGAAGCTTTCTTT.

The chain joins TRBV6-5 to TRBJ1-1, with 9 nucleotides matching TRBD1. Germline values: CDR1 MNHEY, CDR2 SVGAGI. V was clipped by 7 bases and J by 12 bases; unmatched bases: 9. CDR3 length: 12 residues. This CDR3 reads CASNPGQGTPFF. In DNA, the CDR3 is TGTGCCAGCAACCCGGGACAGGGTACGCCTTTCTTT.

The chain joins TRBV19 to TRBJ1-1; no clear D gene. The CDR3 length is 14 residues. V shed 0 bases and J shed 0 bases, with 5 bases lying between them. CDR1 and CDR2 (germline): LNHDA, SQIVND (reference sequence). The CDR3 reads CASSIDRLNTEAFF. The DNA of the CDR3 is TGTGCCAGTAGTATAGACAGACTGAACACTGAAGCTTTCTTT.

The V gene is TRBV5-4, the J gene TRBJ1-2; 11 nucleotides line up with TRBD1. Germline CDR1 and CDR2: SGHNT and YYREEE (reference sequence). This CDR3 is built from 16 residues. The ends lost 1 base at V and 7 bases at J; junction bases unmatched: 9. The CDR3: CASSLLVGQGAPGYTF. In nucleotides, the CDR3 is TGTGCCAGCAGCTTGCTTGTCGGACAGGGGGCGCCTGGCTACACCTTC.

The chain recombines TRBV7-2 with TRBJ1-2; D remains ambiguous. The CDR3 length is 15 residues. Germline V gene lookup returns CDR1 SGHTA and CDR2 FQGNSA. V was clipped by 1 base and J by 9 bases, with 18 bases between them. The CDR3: CASSLGPGPDVRYTF. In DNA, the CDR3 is TGTGCCAGCAGCTTAGGGCCCGGACCCGATGTACGCTACACCTTC.

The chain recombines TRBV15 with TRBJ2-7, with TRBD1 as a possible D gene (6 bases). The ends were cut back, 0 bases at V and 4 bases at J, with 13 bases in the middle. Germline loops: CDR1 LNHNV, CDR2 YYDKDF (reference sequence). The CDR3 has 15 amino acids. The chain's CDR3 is CATSRDWQGQYEQYF. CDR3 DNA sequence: TGTGCCACCAGCAGAGATTGGCAGGGGCAGTACGAGCAGTACTTC.

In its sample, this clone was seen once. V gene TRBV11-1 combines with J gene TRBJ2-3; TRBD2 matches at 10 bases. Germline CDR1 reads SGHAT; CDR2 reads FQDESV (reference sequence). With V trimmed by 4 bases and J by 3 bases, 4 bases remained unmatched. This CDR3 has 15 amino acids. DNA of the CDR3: TGTGCCAGCAGCTCGCTAGCGGGAGTGACAGATACGCAGTATTTT. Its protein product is CASSSLAGVTDTQYF.

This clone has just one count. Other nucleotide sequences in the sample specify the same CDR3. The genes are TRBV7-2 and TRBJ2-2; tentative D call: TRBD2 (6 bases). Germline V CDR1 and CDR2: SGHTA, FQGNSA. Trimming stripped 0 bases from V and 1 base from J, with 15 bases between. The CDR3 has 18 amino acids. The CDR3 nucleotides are TGTGCCAGCAGCTTAGCAGCTGTGGCGCGGGGGAACACCGGGGAGCTGTTTTTT. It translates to CASSLAAVARGNTGELFF. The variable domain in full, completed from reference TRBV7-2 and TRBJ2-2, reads GAGVSQSPSNKVTEKGKDVELRCDPISGHTALYWYRQSLGQGLEFLIYFQGNSAPDKSGLPSDRFSAERTGGSVSTLTIQRTQQEDSAVYLCASSLAAVARGNTGELFFGEGSRLTVL.

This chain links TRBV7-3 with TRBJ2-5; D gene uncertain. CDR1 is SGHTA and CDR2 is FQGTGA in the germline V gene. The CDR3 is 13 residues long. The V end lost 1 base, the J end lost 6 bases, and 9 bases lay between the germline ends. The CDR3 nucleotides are TGTGCCAGCAGCTTAAGACATGAAAAGACCCAGTACTTC. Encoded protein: CASSLRHEKTQYF. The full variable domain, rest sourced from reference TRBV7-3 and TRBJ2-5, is GAGVSQTPSNKVTEKGKYVELRCDPISGHTALYWYRQSLGQGPEFLIYFQGTGAADDSGLPNDRFFAVRPEGSVSTLKIQRTERGDSAVYLCASSLRHEKTQYFGPGTRLLVL.

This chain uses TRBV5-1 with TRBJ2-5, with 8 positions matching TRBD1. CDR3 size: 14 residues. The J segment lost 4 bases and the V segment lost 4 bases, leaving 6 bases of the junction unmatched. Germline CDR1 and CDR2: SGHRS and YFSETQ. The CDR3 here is CASSQGTGTETQYF. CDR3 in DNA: TGCGCCAGCAGCCAGGGGACAGGAACAGAGACCCAGTACTTC.

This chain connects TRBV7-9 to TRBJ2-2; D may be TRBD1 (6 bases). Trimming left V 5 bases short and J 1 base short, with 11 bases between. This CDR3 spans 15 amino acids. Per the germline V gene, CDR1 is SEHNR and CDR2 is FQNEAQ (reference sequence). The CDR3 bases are TGTGCCAGCAGCCCGGGACAACGGAACACCGGGGAGCTGTTTTTT. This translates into CASSPGQRNTGELFF.

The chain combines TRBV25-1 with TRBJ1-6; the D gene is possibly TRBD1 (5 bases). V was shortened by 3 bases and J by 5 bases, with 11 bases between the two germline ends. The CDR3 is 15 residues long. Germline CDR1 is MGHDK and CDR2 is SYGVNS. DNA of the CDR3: TGTGCCAGCAGTGACAGGCAGGGAGATAATTCACCCCTCCACTTT. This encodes CASSDRQGDNSPLHF.

The CDR3 nucleotides read TGTGCCAGCATGGGGCAGGGAGGGGTCACCGGGGAGCTGTTTTTT. Residues: CASMGQGGVTGELFF. The chain couples TRBV2 to TRBJ2-2, with TRBD2 identical over 7 bases. V lost 7 bases, J lost 4 bases, and 9 bases stayed unmatched. In germline, CDR1 is SNHLY, CDR2 FYNNEI. The CDR3 is 15 residues long.

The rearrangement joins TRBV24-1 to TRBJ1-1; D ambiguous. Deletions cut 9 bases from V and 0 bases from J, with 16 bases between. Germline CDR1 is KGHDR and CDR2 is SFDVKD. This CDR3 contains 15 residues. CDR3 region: CATVILREMNTEAFF. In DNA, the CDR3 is TGTGCCACCGTCATCCTAAGGGAAATGAACACTGAAGCTTTCTTT.

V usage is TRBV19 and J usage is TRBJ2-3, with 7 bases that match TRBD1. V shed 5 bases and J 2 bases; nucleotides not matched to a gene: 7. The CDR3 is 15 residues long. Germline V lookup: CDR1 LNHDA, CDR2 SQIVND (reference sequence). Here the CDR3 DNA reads TGTGCCAGTAGTTCGCCGGGACAGATCACAGATACGCAGTATTTT. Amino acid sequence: CASSSPGQITDTQYF.

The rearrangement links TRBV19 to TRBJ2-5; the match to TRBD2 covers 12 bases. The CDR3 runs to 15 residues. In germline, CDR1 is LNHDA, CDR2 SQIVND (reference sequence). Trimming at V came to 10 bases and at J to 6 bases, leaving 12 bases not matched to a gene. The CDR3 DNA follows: TGTGCCACCAAATTGACTAGCGGGAGTTTTCAGACCCAGTACTTC. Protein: CATKLTSGSFQTQYF.

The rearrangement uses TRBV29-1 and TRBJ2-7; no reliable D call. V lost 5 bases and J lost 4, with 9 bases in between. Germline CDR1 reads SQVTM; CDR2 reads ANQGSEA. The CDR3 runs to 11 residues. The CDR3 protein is CSVRSFYEQYF. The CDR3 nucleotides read TGCAGCGTTAGGAGTTTTTACGAGCAGTACTTC.

The CDR3 region is CASSSGQRWNTEAFF. As DNA, the CDR3 is TGTGCCAGCAGCTCCGGACAGCGGTGGAACACTGAAGCTTTCTTT. The chain couples TRBV7-9 to TRBJ1-1, with D possibly matching TRBD1 (6 bases). Trimming cost V 4 bases and J 1 base, with 13 bases left between them. This CDR3 comprises 15 residues. Germline CDR1 is SEHNR and CDR2 is FQNEAQ (reference sequence).

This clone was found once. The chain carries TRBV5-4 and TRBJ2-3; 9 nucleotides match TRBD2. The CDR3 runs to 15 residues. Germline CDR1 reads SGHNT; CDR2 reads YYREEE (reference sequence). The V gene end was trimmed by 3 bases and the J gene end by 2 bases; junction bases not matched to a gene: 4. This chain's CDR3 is CASSSAGLATDTQYF. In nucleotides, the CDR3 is TGTGCCAGCAGCTCCGCGGGACTAGCCACAGATACGCAGTATTTT.

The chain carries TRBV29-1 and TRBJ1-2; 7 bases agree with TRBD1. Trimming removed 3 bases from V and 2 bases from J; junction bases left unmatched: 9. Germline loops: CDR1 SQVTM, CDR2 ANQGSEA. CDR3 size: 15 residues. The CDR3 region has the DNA TGCAGCGTTGAGCGGACAGGAACCATAAACTATGGCTACACCTTC. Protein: CSVERTGTINYGYTF.

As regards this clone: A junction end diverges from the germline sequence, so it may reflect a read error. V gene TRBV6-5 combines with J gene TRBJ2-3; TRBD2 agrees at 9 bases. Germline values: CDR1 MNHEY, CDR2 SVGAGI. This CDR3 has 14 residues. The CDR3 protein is CASSYGTSKDTQYF. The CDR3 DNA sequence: TGTGCCAGCAGTTACGGGACTAGCAAAGATACGCAGTATTTT.

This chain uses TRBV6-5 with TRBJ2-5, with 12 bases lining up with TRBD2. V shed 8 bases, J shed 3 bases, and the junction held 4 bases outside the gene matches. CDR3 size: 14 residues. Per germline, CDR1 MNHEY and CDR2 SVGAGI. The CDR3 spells CASCRTSGKETQYF. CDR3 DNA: TGTGCCAGCTGCCGGACTAGCGGGAAAGAGACCCAGTACTTC.

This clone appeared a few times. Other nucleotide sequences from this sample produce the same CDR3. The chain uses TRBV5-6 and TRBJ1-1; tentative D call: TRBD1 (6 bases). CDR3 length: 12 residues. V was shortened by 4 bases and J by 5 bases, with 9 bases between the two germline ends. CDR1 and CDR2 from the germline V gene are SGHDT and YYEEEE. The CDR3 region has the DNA TGTGCCAGCAGCCTTAGGGGGACTGAAGCTTTCTTT. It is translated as CASSLRGTEAFF.